This T cell receptor (beta chain) was recovered during a study of shared clonotypes between healthy human individuals. Study at large: Three plates each covered CD4 naive and memory; CD8 naive two, CD8 memory one. General study results and limits: The researchers took only blood, and tissue repertoires probably look different. In contrast to clonotypes shared by all four donors, non-shared clonotypes had lower generation probabilities.

The donor cohort consisted entirely of Caucasian adults residing in Nashville, Tennessee. The assay was immunoSEQ multiplex PCR, and TCRdb's table has in-frame clones only and misses some. In the table there are more than 2 million clones, 95% of which are singletons. Of note for this clone: Antigen unknown.

The V segment lost 8 bases and the J segment 0 bases; nucleotides outside the gene matches: 9. The CDR3 loop spans 15 amino acids. Germline V gene lookup returns CDR1 SNHLY and CDR2 FYNNEI. The chain is built from TRBV2 and TRBJ2-7; 8 bases map to TRBD1. The clonotype originates from a man between 18 and 35 years old in good health. Sequencing was carried out using naive CD4+ T cells sorted from blood. Regarding subset: CD45RA+ positively selected. The CDR3 bases are TGTGCCAGCGGAGATCCGGGACAGGCCTCCTACGAGCAGTACTTC. Residues: CASGDPGQASYEQYF. The complete variable domain, with remaining parts taken from reference TRBV2 and TRBJ2-7, reads EPEVTQTPSHQVTQMGQEVILRCVPISNHLYFYWYRQILGQKVEFLVSFYNNEISEKSEIFDDQFSVERPDGSNFTLKIRSTKLEDSAMYFCASGDPGQASYEQYFGPGTRLTVT.